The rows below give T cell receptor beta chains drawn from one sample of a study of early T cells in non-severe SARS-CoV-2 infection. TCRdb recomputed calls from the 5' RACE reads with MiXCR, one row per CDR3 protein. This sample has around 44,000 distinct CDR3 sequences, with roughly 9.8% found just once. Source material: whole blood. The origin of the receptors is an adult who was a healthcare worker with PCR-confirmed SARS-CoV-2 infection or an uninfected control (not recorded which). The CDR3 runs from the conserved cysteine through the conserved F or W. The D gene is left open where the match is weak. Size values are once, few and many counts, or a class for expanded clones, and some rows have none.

TGCGCCAGCAGCCAAGAGAGGACAGGGGGCGGCGAGCAGTACTTC | CASSQERTGGGEQYF | TRBJ2-7 | many | TRBV4-1 | TRBD1
TGTGCCAGCAGCTTACCGGCGGGATCCCCCCACTCCTCCTACGAGCAGTACTTC | CASSLPAGSPHSSYEQYF | TRBJ2-7 | few | TRBV7-9 | -
TGTGCCAGCAGCCAAGGCTACCTCGAAGGTCTTCAGTACTTC | CASSQGYLEGLQYF | TRBJ2-4 | - | TRBV14 | -
TGTGCCAGTAGTTCCCGGACGGGCACCGGGGAGCTGTTTTTT | CASSSRTGTGELFF | TRBJ2-2 | - | TRBV19 | -
TGTGCCAGCAGTTACGTCCAGACGGGAGGGGAAAAACTGTTTTTT | CASSYVQTGGEKLFF | TRBJ1-4 | many | TRBV6-6 | -
TGTGCCCTCCGGCCGGGCTCTAACACCGGGGAGCTGTTTTTT | CALRPGSNTGELFF | TRBJ2-2 | - | TRBV7-9 | -
TGCGCCAGCAGCCAAGATTCAAGGCTCACAGATACGCAGTATTTT | CASSQDSRLTDTQYF | TRBJ2-3 | - | TRBV4-1 | -
TGTGCCAGCAGCTTAATCGCCGGGACTTACAATGAGCAGTTCTTC | CASSLIAGTYNEQFF | TRBJ2-1 | few | TRBV7-6 | -
TGTGCCAGCAGTTTATTAACAGCTCAAGAGACCCAGTACTTC | CASSLLTAQETQYF | TRBJ2-5 | many | TRBV28 | -
TGTGCCAGCAGTTTTGTGGGGAGGCGAGAGACCCAGTACTTC | CASSFVGRRETQYF | TRBJ2-5 | many | TRBV27 | -
TGTGCCAGCAGCTTATCAGGGATAGGTGGCTACACCTTC | CASSLSGIGGYTF | TRBJ1-2 | many | TRBV7-8 | -
TGCGCCAGCAGCTTGGGCATCTCAACTAATGAAAAACTGTTTTTT | CASSLGISTNEKLFF | TRBJ1-4 | - | TRBV5-1 | -
TGTGCCAGCAGCCAAGAGGGGGCAGGGAGGAATGAAAAACTGTTTTTT | CASSQEGAGRNEKLFF | TRBJ1-4 | - | TRBV3-1 | -
TGTGCCAGAAGGGGTCCGGCCGGGGAGCTGTTTTTT | CARRGPAGELFF | TRBJ2-2 | - | TRBV2 | -